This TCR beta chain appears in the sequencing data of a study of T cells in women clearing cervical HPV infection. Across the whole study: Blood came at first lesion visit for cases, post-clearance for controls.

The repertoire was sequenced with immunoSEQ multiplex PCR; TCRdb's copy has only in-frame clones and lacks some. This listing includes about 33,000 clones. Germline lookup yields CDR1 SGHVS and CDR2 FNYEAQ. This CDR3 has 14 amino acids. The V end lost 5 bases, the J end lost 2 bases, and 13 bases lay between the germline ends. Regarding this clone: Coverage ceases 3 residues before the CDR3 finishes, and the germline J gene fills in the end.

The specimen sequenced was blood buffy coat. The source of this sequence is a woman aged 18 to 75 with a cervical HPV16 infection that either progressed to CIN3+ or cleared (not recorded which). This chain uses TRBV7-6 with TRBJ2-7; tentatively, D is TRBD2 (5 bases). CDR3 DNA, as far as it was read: TGTGCCAGCAGCCCATCTTTAGCGCCCTACGAG. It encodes CASSPSLAPYE. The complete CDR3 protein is CASSPSLAPYEQYF.